The 18 T cell receptor beta chains presented below share a single source sample, sequenced in a study of T cells in Graves' hyperthyroidism and ophthalmopathy (dated by TCRdb to between 2019 and 2020). Receptor amplification or capture employed multiplex PCR. Sequencing was performed on an Illumina HiSeq 2000. The TCR beta CDR3 regions were amplified from the RNA transcripts. For the first round of RT-PCR on the TCR CDR3, the HTBI primer set was used together with the Qiagen OneStep RT-PCR kit. TCRdb redid the processing of the public reads, applying fastp at Q25 and MiXCR, and retained in-frame beta chains. Rows with a matching CDR3 protein are joined into one entry that keeps the most common DNA and genes. This sample gives 450,000 to 600,000 distinct CDR3 sequences in total; nearly 20% of them show up just once. The ten largest clones capture 47% of the sample. Specimen: blood. These receptor sequences come from a middle-aged man with Graves' ophthalmopathy.

The chain joins TRBV12-3 or TRBV12-4 to TRBJ2-7; D gene ambiguous. The V end lost 6 bases, the J end lost 3 bases, and 9 bases lay between the germline ends. This CDR3 is 12 amino acids long. CDR3 amino acids: CASRTLGYEQYF. The CDR3 region has the DNA TGTGCCAGCAGAACCTTAGGCTACGAGCAGTACTTC.

This clonotype was detected only once. The V and J genes are TRBV2 and TRBJ2-1, with 11 bases matching TRBD2. CDR1 and CDR2 from the germline V gene are SNHLY and FYNNEI. The CDR3 is 17 residues long. V was clipped by 6 bases and J by 0 bases; unmatched bases: 7. In nucleotides, the CDR3 is TGTGCCAGCAGACGCGGGACTAGCGGAGCCTCCTACAATGAGCAGTTCTTC. Its translation is CASRRGTSGASYNEQFF.

This clonotype came up once. The gene calls are TRBV20-1 and TRBJ1-4, with D unclear. V was pared by 2 bases and J by 5 bases, with 12 bases between. The CDR3 is made up of 14 amino acids. The germline V gene has CDR1 DFQATT and CDR2 SNEGSKA (reference sequence). The CDR3 nucleotides read TGCAGTGCTAGACAATCGGGAAGGAATGAAAAACTGTTTTTT. It translates to CSARQSGRNEKLFF.

V and J are TRBV10-3 and TRBJ2-5; a possible D gene is TRBD2 (5 bases). CDR1 is ENHRY, CDR2 SYGVKD, per germline. The CDR3 is made up of 13 amino acids. Between the trimmed V and J ends, which lost 7 bases and 2 bases, there was a span of 11 bases. CDR3 DNA: TGTGCCATCAAGGGCAGCGGTCAAGAGACCCAGTACTTC. Translating gives CAIKGSGQETQYF.

The J gene is TRBJ1-3, the V gene TRBV3-1; tentative D call: TRBD1 (5 bases). The CDR3 consists of 15 residues. The V end was cut by 3 bases, the J end by 1 base, with 10 bases between. Germline assignment: CDR1 LGHDT and CDR2 YNNKEL (reference sequence). For the CDR3, the DNA is TGTGCCAGCAGCCAGTCCTCAGGGTCTGGAAACACCATATATTTT. It is translated as CASSQSSGSGNTIYF.

This clonotype was seen many times. The chain has TRBV7-2 and TRBJ2-1; D is tentatively TRBD1 or TRBD2 (5 bases each). The CDR3 is 16 amino acids. V was trimmed by 5 bases and J by 0 bases, leaving 14 bases between them. In germline, CDR1 is SGHTA, CDR2 FQGNSA. The CDR3 is CASSATGTSSYNEQFF. The CDR3 DNA sequence: TGTGCCAGCAGCGCAACCGGGACCAGCTCCTACAATGAGCAGTTCTTC.

The chain uses TRBV12-3 or TRBV12-4 and TRBJ1-4; possible D gene TRBD1, 5 bases. With 5 bases removed from V and 5 bases from J, the gap between germline ends came to 21 bases. CDR3 size: 17 residues. The CDR3 spells CASSRQLTRAVNEKLFF. The DNA of the CDR3 is TGTGCCAGCAGTCGACAACTCACCAGGGCGGTGAATGAAAAACTGTTTTTT.

This chain joins TRBV12-3 or TRBV12-4 and TRBJ1-5; a possible D gene is TRBD1 (5 bases). The V and J ends lost 0 bases and 5 bases respectively, with 14 bases between them. This CDR3 is built from 16 residues. In DNA, the CDR3 is TGTGCCAGCAGTTTAGCATTAGGGGAAGCCTATCAGCCCCAGCATTTT. Amino acids: CASSLALGEAYQPQHF.

This clonotype was found many times. The chain recombines TRBV28 with TRBJ2-5; D is ambiguous. CDR1 MDHEN and CDR2 SYDVKM come from the germline V gene. V shed 2 bases and J shed 5 bases, with 12 bases lying between them. This CDR3 region has 14 residues. Written as DNA, the CDR3 is TGTGCCAGCAGTTTAAGACGAGAACTGGAGACCCAGTACTTC. Residues: CASSLRRELETQYF.

This chain links TRBV5-5 with TRBJ2-3, with 8 bases fitting TRBD2. Losses at the gene ends were 0 bases for V and 1 base for J; bases not matched to a gene: 4. The CDR3 is made up of 16 amino acids. Germline CDR1 and CDR2: SGHKS and YYEKEE (reference sequence). CDR3 sequence reads: CASSLDAAGGTDTQYF. CDR3 DNA sequence: TGTGCCAGCAGCTTGGATGCAGCGGGAGGCACAGATACGCAGTATTTT.

A few counts support this clonotype. The DNA for the CDR3 is TGTGCCAGCAGCTTAGCTCAAGTCCATGAGCAGTTCTTC. Protein sequence: CASSLAQVHEQFF. The chain is built from TRBV7-6 and TRBJ2-1; D remains unclear. CDR1 is SGHVS, CDR2 FNYEAQ, per germline. This CDR3 has 13 amino acids. The V and J ends lost 0 bases and 8 bases respectively, with 8 bases between them.

The chain carries TRBV12-3 or TRBV12-4 and TRBJ2-7; 9 bases map to TRBD2. The J segment lost 0 bases and the V segment lost 5 bases, leaving 11 bases of the junction unmatched. CDR3 length: 17 residues. CDR3 sequence reads: CASSPHVSGGPSYEQYF. CDR3 sequence (DNA): TGTGCCAGCAGTCCCCACGTGAGCGGGGGGCCCTCCTACGAGCAGTACTTC.

This clonotype was counted once. The gene calls are TRBV12-3 or TRBV12-4 and TRBJ1-2, with D perhaps TRBD1 (5 bases). V was pared by 5 bases and J by 9 bases, with 16 bases between. This CDR3 is built from 13 residues. The CDR3 loop is CASSHRRLLRYTF. CDR3 coding DNA: TGTGCCAGCAGTCACAGGAGACTTCTGCGCTACACCTTC.

Only one count was recorded for this clonotype. The CDR3, as DNA: TGTGCCAGCAGCTTCGCCCACGCGGGGGGATGGGCCGGGGAGCTGTTTTTT. Its protein product is CASSFAHAGGWAGELFF. The chain carries TRBV5-6 and TRBJ2-2; 8 bases align to TRBD2. The germline gives CDR1 SGHDT, CDR2 YYEEEE. V was pared by 2 bases and J by 6 bases, with 12 bases of the junction left unmatched. This CDR3 has 17 residues.

The chain couples TRBV4-1 to TRBJ2-3, with D perhaps matching TRBD2 (6 bases). CDR1 and CDR2 (germline): MGHRA, YSYEKL. Trimming took off 8 bases at V and 2 bases at J, with 17 bases between the two ends. There are 15 residues in the CDR3. The CDR3 sequence is CASGRPGLLTDTQYF. CDR3 coding DNA: TGCGCCAGCGGCCGACCGGGACTCCTCACAGATACGCAGTATTTT.

The chain joins TRBV9 to TRBJ2-6; D possibly corresponds to TRBD1 (5 bases). This CDR3 has 17 residues. Trimming took off 0 bases at V and 0 bases at J, with 10 bases between the two ends. CDR1 is SGDLS and CDR2 is YYNGEE in the germline V gene. CDR3 in amino acids: CASSVAPRGSGANVLTF. In DNA, the CDR3 is TGTGCCAGCAGCGTAGCCCCAAGGGGCTCTGGGGCCAACGTCCTGACTTTC.

The table lists this clonotype with many counts. J is TRBJ2-1 and V is TRBV27; 11 nucleotides line up with TRBD2. Germline loops: CDR1 MNHEY, CDR2 SMNVEV (reference sequence). The CDR3 spans 17 residues. With V trimmed by 5 bases and J by 0 bases, 6 bases remained unmatched. CDR3 residues: CASSPGTSGSSYNEQFF. CDR3 coding DNA: TGTGCCAGCAGTCCCGGGACTAGCGGAAGCTCCTACAATGAGCAGTTCTTC.

This clonotype was recorded at least ten times. The rearrangement links TRBV30 to TRBJ1-1; D is unresolved. This CDR3 has 14 residues. Trimming removed 4 bases from V and 6 bases from J, with 18 bases in between. Per germline, CDR1 GTSNPN and CDR2 SVGIG (reference sequence). The CDR3 spells CAWISLVLGAEAFF. DNA of the CDR3: TGTGCCTGGATAAGCCTTGTTCTTGGAGCTGAAGCTTTCTTT.